These 9 T cell receptor beta chains originate from one sample sequenced in a study of T cell responses to AZD1222 COVID-19 vaccine. Using immunoSEQ multiplex PCR, the repertoire was profiled, and TCRdb retains in-frame clones only, with some absent. Among 100,000 to 120,000 clones listed, roughly 89% were seen once. Sequenced here: peripheral blood, sampled 28 days after the second AZD1222 dose. Every receptor here comes from an adult who received the AZD1222 COVID-19 vaccine.

The CDR3 nucleotides read TGTGCCAGCAGCTTGGGACAGGGCTATTATAGCAATCAGCCCCAGCATTTT. It specifies CASSLGQGYYSNQPQHF. The chain recombines TRBV7-6 with TRBJ1-5, with 9 bases fitting TRBD1. Germline V lookup: CDR1 SGHVS, CDR2 FNYEAQ. V trimming: 3 bases; J trimming: 0 bases; junction bases outside the gene matches: 6. The CDR3 is made up of 17 amino acids.

The genes are TRBV5-1 and TRBJ1-4, with a possible D match to TRBD1 (6 bases). Per germline, CDR1 SGHRS and CDR2 YFSETQ. V was shortened by 1 base and J by 2 bases, with 15 bases between the two germline ends. The CDR3 is made up of 17 amino acids. CDR3 loop: CASSLRAMGATNEKLFF. CDR3 DNA: TGCGCCAGCAGCTTGAGGGCGATGGGGGCTACTAATGAAAAACTGTTTTTT. The whole variable domain, remainder taken from reference TRBV5-1 and TRBJ1-4, is KAGVTQTPRYLIKTRGQQVTLSCSPISGHRSVSWYQQTPGQGLQFLFEYFSETQRNKGNFPGRFSGRQFSNSRSEMNVSTLELGDSALYLCASSLRAMGATNEKLFFGSGTQLSVL.

This chain joins TRBV7-9 and TRBJ2-7; D unresolved. CDR3 length equals 17 residues. Germline lookup yields CDR1 SEHNR and CDR2 FQNEAQ (reference sequence). Trimming took off 5 bases at V and 3 bases at J, with 23 bases between the two ends. CDR3 residues: CASSHPTGNPALYEQYF. CDR3 nucleotide sequence: TGTGCCAGCAGCCATCCGACTGGAAACCCTGCGCTCTACGAGCAGTACTTC.

This clone showed up just once. The V gene is TRBV18, the J gene TRBJ2-1, with 7 bases matching TRBD1. This CDR3 is 16 amino acids long. Germline V gene lookup returns CDR1 KGHSH and CDR2 LQKENI. V was pared by 1 base and J by 0 bases, with 3 bases of the junction left unmatched. The CDR3 sequence is CASSPRGGSSYNEQFF. The CDR3 DNA reads as TGTGCCAGCTCACCACGAGGGGGCTCCTCCTACAATGAGCAGTTCTTC. Full variable domain (outside the CDR3, taken from reference TRBV18 and TRBJ2-1): NAGVMQNPRHLVRRRGQEARLRCSPMKGHSHVYWYRQLPEEGLKFMVYLQKENIIDESGMPKERFSAEFPKEGPSILRIQQVVRGDSAAYFCASSPRGGSSYNEQFFGPGTRLTVL.

This chain joins TRBV9 and TRBJ1-1; TRBD1 matches at 7 bases. V dropped 4 bases and J dropped 4; count of bases not matched to a gene: 7. The germline V gene encodes CDR1 SGDLS and CDR2 YYNGEE. CDR3 length equals 14 residues. CDR3 DNA sequence: TGTGCCAGCAGCAGAGAACAGGGGAGCACTGAAGCTTTCTTT. Amino acids: CASSREQGSTEAFF.

The genes are TRBV18 and TRBJ2-3, with a tentative D call TRBD2 (6 bases). This CDR3 has 15 residues. In germline, CDR1 is KGHSH, CDR2 LQKENI. V was cut by 2 bases and J by 0 bases, with 9 bases left in between. In nucleotides, the CDR3 is TGTGCCAGCTCACCAGGGGCGGGAAGCACAGATACGCAGTATTTT. Translated, it gives CASSPGAGSTDTQYF.

This clone was observed a single time. V usage is TRBV27 and J usage is TRBJ2-1; D perhaps matches TRBD1 (6 bases). Germline CDR1 and CDR2: MNHEY and SMNVEV (reference sequence). V lost 4 bases and J lost 10, with 17 bases in between. The CDR3 is 14 amino acids. CDR3 loop: CASSSRTGPQEQFF. The CDR3 DNA reads as TGTGCCAGCAGTTCCCGAACAGGGCCCCAGGAGCAGTTCTTC.

This clone was recorded a few times. This chain connects TRBV9 to TRBJ2-2; D remains ambiguous. There are 12 residues in the CDR3. Germline V gives CDR1 SGDLS, CDR2 YYNGEE. V lost 2 bases to trimming and J lost 11 bases, with 10 bases between them. As DNA, the CDR3 is TGTGCCAGCAGCGTCCCTGGGTTAGAGCTGTTTTTT. This translates into CASSVPGLELFF.

This chain uses TRBV7-2 with TRBJ2-3, with 9 bases identical to TRBD1. The V segment lost 5 bases and the J segment 6 bases; nucleotides outside the gene matches: 9. From germline, CDR1 is SGHTA and CDR2 FQGNSA. This CDR3 is built from 15 residues. CDR3 bases: TGTGCCAGCAGCCCAAGGACAGGGGCCGCGGATACGCAGTATTTT. Translated: CASSPRTGAADTQYF.